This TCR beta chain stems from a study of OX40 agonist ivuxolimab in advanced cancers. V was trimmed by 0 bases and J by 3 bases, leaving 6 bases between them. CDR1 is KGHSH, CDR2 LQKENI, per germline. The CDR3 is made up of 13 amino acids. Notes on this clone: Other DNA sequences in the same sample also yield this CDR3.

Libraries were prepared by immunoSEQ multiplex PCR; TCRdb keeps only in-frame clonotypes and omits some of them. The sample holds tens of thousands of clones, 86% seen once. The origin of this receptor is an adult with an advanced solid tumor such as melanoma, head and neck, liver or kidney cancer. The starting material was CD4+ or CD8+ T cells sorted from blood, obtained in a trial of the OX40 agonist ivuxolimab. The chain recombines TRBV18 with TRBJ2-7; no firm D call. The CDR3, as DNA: TGTGCCAGCTCACCACCCCCGGGCTACGAGCAGTACTTC. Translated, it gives CASSPPPGYEQYF.